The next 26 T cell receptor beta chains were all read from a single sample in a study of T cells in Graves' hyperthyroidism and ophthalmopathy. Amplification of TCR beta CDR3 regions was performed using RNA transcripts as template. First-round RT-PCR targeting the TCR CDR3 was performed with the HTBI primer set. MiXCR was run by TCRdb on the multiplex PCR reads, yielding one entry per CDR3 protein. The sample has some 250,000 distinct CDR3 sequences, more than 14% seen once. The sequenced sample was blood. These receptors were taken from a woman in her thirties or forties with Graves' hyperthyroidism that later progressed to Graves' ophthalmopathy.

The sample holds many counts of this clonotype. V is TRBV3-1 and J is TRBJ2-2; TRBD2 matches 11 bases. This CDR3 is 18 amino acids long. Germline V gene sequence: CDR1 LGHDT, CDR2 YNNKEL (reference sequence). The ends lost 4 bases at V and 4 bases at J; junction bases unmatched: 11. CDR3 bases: TGTGCCAGCAGCCGACAGGGGTTGCTAGCGGGGGGCACCGGGGAGCTGTTTTTT. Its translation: CASSRQGLLAGGTGELFF.

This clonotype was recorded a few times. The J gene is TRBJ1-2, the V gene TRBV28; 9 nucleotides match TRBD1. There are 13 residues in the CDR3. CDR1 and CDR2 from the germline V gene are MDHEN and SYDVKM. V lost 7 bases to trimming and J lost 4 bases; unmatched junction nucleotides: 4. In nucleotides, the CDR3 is TGTGCCAGCACCCCGGACAGGGGCTATGGCTACACCTTC. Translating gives CASTPDRGYGYTF.

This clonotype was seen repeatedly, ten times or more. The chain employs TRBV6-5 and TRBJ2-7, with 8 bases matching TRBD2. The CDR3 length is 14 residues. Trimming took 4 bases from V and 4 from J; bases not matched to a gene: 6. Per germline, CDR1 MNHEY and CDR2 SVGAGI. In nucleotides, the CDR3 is TGTGCCAGCAGTTCGGCGGGGGGCAGGTACGAGCAGTACTTC. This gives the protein CASSSAGGRYEQYF.

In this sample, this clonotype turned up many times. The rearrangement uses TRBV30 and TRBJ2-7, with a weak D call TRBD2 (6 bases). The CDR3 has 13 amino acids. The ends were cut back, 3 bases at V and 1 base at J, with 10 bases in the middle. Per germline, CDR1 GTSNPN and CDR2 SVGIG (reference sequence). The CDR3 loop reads CAWSRGISYEQYF. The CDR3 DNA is TGTGCCTGGAGCCGGGGGATATCCTACGAGCAGTACTTC.

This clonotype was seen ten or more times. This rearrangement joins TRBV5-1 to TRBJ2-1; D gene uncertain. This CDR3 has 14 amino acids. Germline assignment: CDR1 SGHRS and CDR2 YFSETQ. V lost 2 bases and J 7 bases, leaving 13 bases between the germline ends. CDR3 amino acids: CASSFPSRRNEQFF. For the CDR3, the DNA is TGCGCCAGCAGCTTTCCCAGCCGTCGTAATGAGCAGTTCTTC.

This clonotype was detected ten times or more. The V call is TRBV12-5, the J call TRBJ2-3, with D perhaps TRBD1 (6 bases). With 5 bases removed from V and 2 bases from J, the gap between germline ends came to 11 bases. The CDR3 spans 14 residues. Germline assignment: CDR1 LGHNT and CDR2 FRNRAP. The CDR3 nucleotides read TGTGCTAGTGGTACAGGGTTCCCCACAGATACGCAGTATTTT. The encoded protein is CASGTGFPTDTQYF. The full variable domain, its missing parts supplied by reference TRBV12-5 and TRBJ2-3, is DARVTQTPRHKVTEMGQEVTMRCQPILGHNTVFWYRQTMMQGLELLAYFRNRAPLDDSGMPKDRFSAEMPDATLATLKIQPSEPRDSAVYFCASGTGFPTDTQYFGPGTRLTVL.

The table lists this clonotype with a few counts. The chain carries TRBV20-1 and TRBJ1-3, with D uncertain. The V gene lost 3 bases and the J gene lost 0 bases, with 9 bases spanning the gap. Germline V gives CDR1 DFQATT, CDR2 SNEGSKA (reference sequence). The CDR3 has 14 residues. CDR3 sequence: CSARTSPSGNTIYF. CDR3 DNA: TGCAGTGCTAGGACGTCCCCCTCTGGAAACACCATATATTTT.

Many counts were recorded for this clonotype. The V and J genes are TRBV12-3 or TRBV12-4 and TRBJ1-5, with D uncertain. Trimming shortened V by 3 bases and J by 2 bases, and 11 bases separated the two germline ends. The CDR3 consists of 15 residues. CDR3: CASSFSLSGNQPQHF. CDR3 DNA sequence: TGTGCCAGCAGTTTCTCCCTGAGCGGCAATCAGCCCCAGCATTTT.

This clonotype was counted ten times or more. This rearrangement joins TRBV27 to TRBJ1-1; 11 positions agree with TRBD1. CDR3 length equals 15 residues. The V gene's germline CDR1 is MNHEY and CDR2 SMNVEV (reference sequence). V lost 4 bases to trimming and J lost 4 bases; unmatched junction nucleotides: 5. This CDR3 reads CASSWTGGRSTEAFF. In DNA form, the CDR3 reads TGTGCCAGCAGTTGGACAGGGGGCAGGTCCACTGAAGCTTTCTTT.

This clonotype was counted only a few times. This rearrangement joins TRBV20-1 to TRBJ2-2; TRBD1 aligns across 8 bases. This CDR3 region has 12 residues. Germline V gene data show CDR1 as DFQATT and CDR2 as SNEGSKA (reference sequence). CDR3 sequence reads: CRTRQGPGELFF. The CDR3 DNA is TGCAGAACCCGACAGGGGCCCGGGGAGCTGTTTTTT.

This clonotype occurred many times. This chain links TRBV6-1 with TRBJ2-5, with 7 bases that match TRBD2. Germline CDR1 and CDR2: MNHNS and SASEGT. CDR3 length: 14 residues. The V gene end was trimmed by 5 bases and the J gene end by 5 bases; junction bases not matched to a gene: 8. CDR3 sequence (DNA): TGTGCCAGCAGTAAACGGGGGGTTTGGGAGACCCAGTACTTC. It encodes CASSKRGVWETQYF.

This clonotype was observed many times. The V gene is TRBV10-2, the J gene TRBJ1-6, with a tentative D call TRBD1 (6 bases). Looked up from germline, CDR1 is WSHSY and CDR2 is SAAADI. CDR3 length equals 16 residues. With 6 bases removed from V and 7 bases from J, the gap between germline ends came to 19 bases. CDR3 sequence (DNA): TGCGCCAGCAGCCCTGGTCGAGACAGGTTGAATTCACCCCTCCACTTT. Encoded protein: CASSPGRDRLNSPLHF.

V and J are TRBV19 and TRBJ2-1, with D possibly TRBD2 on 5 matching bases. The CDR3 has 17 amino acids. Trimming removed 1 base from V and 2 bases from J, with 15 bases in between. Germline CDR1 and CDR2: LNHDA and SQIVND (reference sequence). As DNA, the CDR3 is TGTGCCAGTAGTATAGGTCCCTCCCCGGGGACCTACAATGAGCAGTTCTTC. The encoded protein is CASSIGPSPGTYNEQFF.

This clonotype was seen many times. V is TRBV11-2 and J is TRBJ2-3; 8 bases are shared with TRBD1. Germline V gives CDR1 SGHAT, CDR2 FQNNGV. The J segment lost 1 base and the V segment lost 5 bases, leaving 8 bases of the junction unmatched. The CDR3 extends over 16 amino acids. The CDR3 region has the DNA TGTGCCAGCAGCCAACGCAGGGGGCGAGGCACAGATACGCAGTATTTT. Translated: CASSQRRGRGTDTQYF.

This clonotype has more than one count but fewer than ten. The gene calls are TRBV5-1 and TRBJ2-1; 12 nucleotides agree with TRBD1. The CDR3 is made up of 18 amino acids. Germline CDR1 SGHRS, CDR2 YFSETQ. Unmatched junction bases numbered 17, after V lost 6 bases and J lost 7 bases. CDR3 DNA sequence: TGCGCCAGCAACTTCGATCCTCCCGGGACAGGGGGCTGGAATGAGCAGTTCTTC. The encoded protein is CASNFDPPGTGGWNEQFF. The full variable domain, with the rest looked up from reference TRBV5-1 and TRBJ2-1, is KAGVTQTPRYLIKTRGQQVTLSCSPISGHRSVSWYQQTPGQGLQFLFEYFSETQRNKGNFPGRFSGRQFSNSRSEMNVSTLELGDSALYLCASNFDPPGTGGWNEQFFGPGTRLTVL.

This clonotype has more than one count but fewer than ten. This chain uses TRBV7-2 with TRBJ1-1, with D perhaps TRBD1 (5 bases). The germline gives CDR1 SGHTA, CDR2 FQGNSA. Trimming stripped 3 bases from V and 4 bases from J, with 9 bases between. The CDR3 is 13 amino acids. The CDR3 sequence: CASSFRRGTEAFF. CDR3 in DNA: TGTGCCAGCAGCTTTAGGAGGGGCACTGAAGCTTTCTTT.

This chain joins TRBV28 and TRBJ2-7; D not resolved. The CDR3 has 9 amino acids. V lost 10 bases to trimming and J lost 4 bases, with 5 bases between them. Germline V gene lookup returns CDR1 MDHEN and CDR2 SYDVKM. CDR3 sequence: CANRYEQYF. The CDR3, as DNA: TGTGCCAACCGTTACGAGCAGTACTTC.

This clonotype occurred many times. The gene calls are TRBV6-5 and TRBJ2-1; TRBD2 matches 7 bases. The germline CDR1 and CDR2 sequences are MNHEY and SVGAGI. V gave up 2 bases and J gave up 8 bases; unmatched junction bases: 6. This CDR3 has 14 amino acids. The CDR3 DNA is TGTGCCAGCAGTTACCAAGCGGGACTCGATGAGCAGTTCTTC. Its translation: CASSYQAGLDEQFF.

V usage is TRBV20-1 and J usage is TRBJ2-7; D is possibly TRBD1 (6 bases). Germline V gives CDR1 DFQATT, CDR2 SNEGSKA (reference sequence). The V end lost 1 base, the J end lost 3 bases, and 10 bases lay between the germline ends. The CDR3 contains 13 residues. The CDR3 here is CSARGTASYEQYF. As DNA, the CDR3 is TGCAGTGCTAGAGGGACAGCTAGCTACGAGCAGTACTTC.

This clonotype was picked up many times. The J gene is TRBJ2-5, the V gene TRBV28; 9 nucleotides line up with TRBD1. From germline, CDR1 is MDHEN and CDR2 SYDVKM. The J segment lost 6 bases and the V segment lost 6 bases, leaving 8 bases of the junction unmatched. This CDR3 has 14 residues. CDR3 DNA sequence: TGTGCCAGCAGAACGACAGGGGGTACGAAGACCCAGTACTTC. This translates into CASRTTGGTKTQYF.

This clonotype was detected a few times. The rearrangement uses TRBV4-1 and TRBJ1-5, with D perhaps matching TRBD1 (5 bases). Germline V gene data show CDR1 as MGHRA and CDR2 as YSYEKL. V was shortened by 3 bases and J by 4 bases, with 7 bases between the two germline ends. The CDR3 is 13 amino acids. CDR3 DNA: TGCGCCAGCAGCCAGACAGAAAATCAGCCCCAGCATTTT. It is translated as CASSQTENQPQHF.

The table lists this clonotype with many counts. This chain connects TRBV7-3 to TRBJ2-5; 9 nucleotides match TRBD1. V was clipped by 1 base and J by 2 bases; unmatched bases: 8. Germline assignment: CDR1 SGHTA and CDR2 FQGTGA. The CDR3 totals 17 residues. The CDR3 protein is CASSLNSPGQGQETQYF. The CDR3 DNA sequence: TGTGCCAGCAGCTTAAATTCCCCGGGACAGGGACAAGAGACCCAGTACTTC.

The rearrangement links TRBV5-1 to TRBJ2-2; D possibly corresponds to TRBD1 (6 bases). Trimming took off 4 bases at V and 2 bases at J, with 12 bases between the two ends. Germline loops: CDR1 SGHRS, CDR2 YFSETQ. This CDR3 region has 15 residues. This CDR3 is CASSPMDRNTGELFF. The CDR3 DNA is TGCGCCAGCAGCCCTATGGACAGAAACACCGGGGAGCTGTTTTTT.

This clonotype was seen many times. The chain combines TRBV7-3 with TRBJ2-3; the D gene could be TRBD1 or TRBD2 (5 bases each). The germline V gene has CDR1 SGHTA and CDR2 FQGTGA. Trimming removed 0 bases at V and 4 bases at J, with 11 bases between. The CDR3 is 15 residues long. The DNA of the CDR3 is TGTGCCAGCAGCTTAACAGGGGAGTTACCAGATACGCAGTATTTT. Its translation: CASSLTGELPDTQYF.

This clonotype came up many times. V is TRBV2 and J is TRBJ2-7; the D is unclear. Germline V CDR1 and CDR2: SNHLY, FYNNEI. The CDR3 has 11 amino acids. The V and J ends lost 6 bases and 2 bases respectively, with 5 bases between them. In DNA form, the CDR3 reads TGTGCCAGCAGGGAAACCTACGAGCAGTACTTC. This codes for CASRETYEQYF. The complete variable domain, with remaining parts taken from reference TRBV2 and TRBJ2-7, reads EPEVTQTPSHQVTQMGQEVILRCVPISNHLYFYWYRQILGQKVEFLVSFYNNEISEKSEIFDDQFSVERPDGSNFTLKIRSTKLEDSAMYFCASRETYEQYFGPGTRLTVT.

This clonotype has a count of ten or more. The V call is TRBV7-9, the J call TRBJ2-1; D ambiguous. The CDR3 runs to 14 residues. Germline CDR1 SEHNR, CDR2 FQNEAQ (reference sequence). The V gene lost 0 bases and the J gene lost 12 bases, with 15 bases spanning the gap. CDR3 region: CASSLAPLAHGQFF. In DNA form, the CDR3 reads TGTGCCAGCAGCTTAGCACCCCTGGCCCATGGGCAGTTCTTC.